The 12 T cell receptor beta chains below were found in one sample sequenced in a study of CD8+ T cells in alopecia areata. Sequencing templates came from extracted RNA that was reverse transcribed into cDNA. TCRdb's table, derived via immunoSEQ multiplex PCR, lists solely in-frame clones and lacks some. The sample consists of 100,000 to 150,000 clones, 61% of them appearing once. Treatment indicated: oral pan-JAK inhibitor, 5-10 mg twice daily. The input for sequencing was CD4+ T cells sorted from blood, taken at week 4, from a patient treated with tofacitinib. These receptors all stem from a human donor with alopecia areata.

The chain links TRBV5-1 to TRBJ2-5, with D possibly being TRBD1 (5 bases). Germline values: CDR1 SGHRS, CDR2 YFSETQ. V was pared by 0 bases and J by 4 bases, with 16 bases between. CDR3 length: 16 amino acids. In DNA, the CDR3 is TGCGCCAGCAGCTTGGGAGGCATGCCAGGGATAGAGACCCAGTACTTC. It specifies CASSLGGMPGIETQYF.

V gene TRBV28 combines with J gene TRBJ2-2, with a weak D call TRBD2 (5 bases). From germline, CDR1 is MDHEN and CDR2 SYDVKM. CDR3 length: 14 amino acids. Trimming cost V 5 bases and J 5 bases, with 12 bases left between them. This CDR3 is CASSPAGGTGELFF. The CDR3 nucleotides are TGTGCCAGCAGTCCCGCGGGCGGAACCGGGGAGCTGTTTTTT.

CDR3 nucleotide sequence: TGTGCCAGCAGCTATCTTACAGGGATTTCTAAAAACATTCAGTACTTC. It yields the protein CASSYLTGISKNIQYF. The chain has TRBV5-6 and TRBJ2-4, with a possible D match to TRBD1 (6 bases). Germline loops: CDR1 SGHDT, CDR2 YYEEEE. The CDR3 runs 16 residues. The V end lost 3 bases, the J end lost 4 bases, and 17 bases lay between the germline ends.

The chain has TRBV30 and TRBJ2-1; D unresolved. The CDR3 totals 14 residues. CDR1 and CDR2 from the germline V gene are GTSNPN and SVGIG (reference sequence). Trimming removed 0 bases from V and 0 bases from J, with 6 bases in between. CDR3 in DNA: TGTGCCTGGAGTGTCAAGCTCTCCTACAATGAGCAGTTCTTC. This gives the protein CAWSVKLSYNEQFF.

This sequence joins TRBV29-1 and TRBJ2-3, with 7 bases matching TRBD2. Trimming cost V 4 bases and J 7 bases; bases outside gene matches: 5. Per germline, CDR1 SQVTM and CDR2 ANQGSEA. The CDR3 is 12 amino acids. CDR3 region: CSVGGSGNTQYF. The CDR3 DNA is TGCAGCGTTGGCGGGAGTGGGAATACGCAGTATTTT.

This clone was recorded once. Since the CDR3 does not end with the conserved phenylalanine or tryptophan, this likely comes from a read error. The DNA is omitted, as the CDR3 cannot be located on it reliably, and the CDR3 follows TCRdb's listing. The genes are TRBV21-1 and TRBJ1-2; TRBD1, the table's D call, was not compared with the DNA. TRBV21-1 is a known pseudogene. Ends included, the CDR3 has 8 residues. The CDR3 here is CASSTAGD.

The chain recombines TRBV28 with TRBJ2-5; tentative D call: TRBD1 (6 bases). The CDR3 totals 14 residues. Germline V lookup: CDR1 MDHEN, CDR2 SYDVKM. Trimming removed 7 bases from V and 1 base from J, with 13 bases in between. CDR3: CASTLQGFQETQYF. In nucleotides, the CDR3 is TGTGCCAGCACCTTACAGGGATTCCAAGAGACCCAGTACTTC.

This clone was detected once. The V call is TRBV14, the J call TRBJ1-2; perhaps TRBD1 as D (6 bases). Trimming cost V 4 bases and J 4 bases, with 13 bases left between them. This CDR3 has 14 residues. Germline CDR1 is SGHDN and CDR2 is FVKESK. CDR3 DNA: TGTGCCAGCAGCCGCCAGGGGACCCTCTATGGCTACACCTTC. Residues: CASSRQGTLYGYTF.

This clone was seen only once. The rearrangement links TRBV29-1 to TRBJ2-2; D might be TRBD1 (5 bases). Trimming stripped 2 bases from V and 3 bases from J, with 13 bases between. Germline CDR1 SQVTM, CDR2 ANQGSEA. The CDR3 length is 15 residues. The CDR3 DNA is TGCAGCGTTGAACATGGGCCAGGGCACACCGGGGAGCTGTTTTTT. It translates to CSVEHGPGHTGELFF.

The table lists this clone with a few counts. The chain joins TRBV28 to TRBJ1-3; tentatively, D is TRBD1 (6 bases). Trimming removed 6 bases from V and 6 bases from J, with 18 bases in between. The CDR3 consists of 15 residues. Germline CDR1 and CDR2: MDHEN and SYDVKM. Here the CDR3 reads CASRTAGQIENTIYF. The DNA of the CDR3 is TGTGCCAGCAGGACCGCCGGACAGATAGAAAACACCATATATTTT.

The chain couples TRBV15 to TRBJ2-1; D possibly corresponds to TRBD1 (6 bases). V dropped 5 bases and J dropped 4 bases, with 15 bases sitting between them. Germline-derived CDR1 and CDR2 are LNHNV and YYDKDF (reference sequence). This CDR3 is 15 amino acids long. DNA of the CDR3: TGTGCCACCAGCGCCGGTGGCCAGGGGTACAATGAGCAGTTCTTC. Translation: CATSAGGQGYNEQFF.

The chain is built from TRBV29-1 and TRBJ2-1; 10 bases match TRBD2. Per the germline V gene, CDR1 is SQVTM and CDR2 is ANQGSEA. The CDR3 runs 19 residues. V was pared by 3 bases and J by 12 bases, with 26 bases of the junction left unmatched. CDR3 amino acids: CSVDEYRSSGSGLYYWQFF. The CDR3, as DNA: TGCAGCGTTGACGAGTATCGGTCTAGCGGGAGCGGGCTCTATTACTGGCAGTTCTTC.